Listed below are T cell receptor beta chains from one sample, sequenced in a study of long-term antiretroviral therapy in people with HIV. The table came from immunoSEQ multiplex PCR; TCRdb's copy has only in-frame clones and leaves some out. The profile shows 30,000 to 40,000 clones, approximately 86% of them singletons. The sample here was unsorted PBMCs, taken just before starting antiretroviral therapy. Source of these receptors: a woman between 18 and 30 years old with HIV. Both conserved end residues are part of each CDR3.

J gene,V gene,CDR3 protein
TRBJ2-1,TRBV27,CASSLSGSPYNEQFF
TRBJ2-7,TRBV19,CASRVADSSYEQYF
TRBJ2-1,TRBV9,CASSLKGTSNEQFF
TRBJ2-1,TRBV13,CASSLAGNEQFF
TRBJ2-1,TRBV27,CASSGGDDNEQFF
TRBJ2-1,TRBV15,CATLPSGSFGEQFF
TRBJ2-7,TRBV7-2,CASILGPSGRDEQYF
TRBJ2-1,TRBV6-1,CASSGETSGIGNEQFF
TRBJ2-7,TRBV7-9,CASSPTGGANHEQYF
TRBJ1-4,TRBV28,CASSLKDREGEKLFF
TRBJ2-1,TRBV2,CASMTLYNEQFF
TRBJ2-1,TRBV2,CASKERASSYNEQFF
TRBJ2-2,TRBV4-3,CASSQDSGSPGELFF
TRBJ1-1,TRBV27,CASSTPTGQGARRTEAFF
TRBJ2-7,TRBV5-1,CASSDIRPGQAYF
TRBJ2-2,TRBV6-1,CASSQGETGELFF
TRBJ2-3,TRBV5-8,CASSRGGSTYPDTQYF
TRBJ2-7,TRBV6-1,CASRGWAIEQYF
TRBJ2-3,TRBV6-5,CASSYGGFTDTQYF
TRBJ1-5,TRBV13,CASSFKGTNQPQHF
TRBJ2-5,TRBV6-5,CASWTGGRQETQYF
TRBJ2-3,TRBV4-3,CASSQDATGHTDTQYF
TRBJ1-3,TRBV4-1,CASSLPIGTRRGNTIYF